This T cell receptor beta chain was captured by sequencing in a study of blood T cell repertoires in COVID-19. Study-level information: The samples span acute and convalescent COVID-19 from the United States, Italy and Spain.

The authors' processing: Nucleated cell counts were estimated from reference gene primer amplification. The method was immunoSEQ multiplex PCR; TCRdb's version includes in-frame clones alone and lacks a portion of them. V and J calls and clone size are copied from that table; D and trimming were computed from the DNA. The sample gives roughly 200,000 clones, 87% of which show up once; 2% to 2.5% is in the top ten. Germline V gene sequence: CDR1 SNHLY, CDR2 FYNNEI. The V and J ends lost 4 bases and 3 bases, in that order; junction bases with no gene match: 11. The CDR3 runs 17 residues. J is TRBJ2-2 and V is TRBV2; 7 bases map to TRBD1. The source of this sequence is a woman aged 25 to 45 who had recovered from COVID-19. The specimen sequenced was PBMCs or T cells enriched from blood (not recorded which). The CDR3 protein is CASSGLTGYPDTGELFF. CDR3 nucleotide sequence: TGTGCCAGCAGTGGTCTGACAGGGTATCCGGACACCGGGGAGCTGTTTTTT. The whole variable domain, filled in from reference TRBV2 and TRBJ2-2, reads EPEVTQTPSHQVTQMGQEVILRCVPISNHLYFYWYRQILGQKVEFLVSFYNNEISEKSEIFDDQFSVERPDGSNFTLKIRSTKLEDSAMYFCASSGLTGYPDTGELFFGEGSRLTVL.